The 5 T cell receptor beta chains below come from one sample, sequenced in a study of early T cells in non-severe SARS-CoV-2 infection. TCRdb reanalysed the 5' RACE reads using MiXCR and keeps one entry per CDR3 protein. The data hold tens of thousands of distinct CDR3 sequences, with more than 12% observed a single time. Material: whole blood. The receptor source for this set is an adult who was a healthcare worker with PCR-confirmed SARS-CoV-2 infection or an uninfected control (not recorded which).

This clonotype was found a few times. The rearrangement joins TRBV28 to TRBJ1-1; D gene uncertain. V shed 5 bases and J shed 0 bases, with 16 bases lying between them. CDR1 MDHEN and CDR2 SYDVKM come from the germline V gene. The CDR3 runs to 16 residues. Here the CDR3 reads CASSQPPWTLNTEAFF. The CDR3, as DNA: TGTGCCAGCAGTCAACCCCCCTGGACCCTGAACACTGAAGCTTTCTTT.

This clonotype was observed a single time. The rearrangement links TRBV10-3 to TRBJ2-2, with D possibly being TRBD1 (5 bases). Germline CDR1 reads ENHRY; CDR2 reads SYGVKD. The CDR3 is made up of 15 amino acids. V lost 5 bases and J 0 bases, leaving 10 bases between the germline ends. This CDR3 reads CAISRQTSNTGELFF. In nucleotides, the CDR3 is TGTGCCATCAGTCGACAGACTTCGAACACCGGGGAGCTGTTTTTT.

The V call is TRBV13, the J call TRBJ2-1; D is unclear. Germline assignment: CDR1 PRHDT and CDR2 FYEKMQ (reference sequence). V dropped 1 base and J dropped 7 bases, with 11 bases sitting between them. The CDR3 covers 14 residues. CDR3 sequence reads: CASSLESAANEQFF. In DNA form, the CDR3 reads TGTGCCAGCAGCTTAGAGAGCGCCGCTAATGAGCAGTTCTTC.

This chain links TRBV4-3 with TRBJ2-2; D is possibly TRBD1 (5 bases). Trimming shortened V by 6 bases and J by 4 bases, and 9 bases separated the two germline ends. Germline V gene data show CDR1 as LGHNA and CDR2 as YSLEER. The CDR3 spans 13 residues. CDR3 DNA: TGCGCCAGCAGGAGTAGGGGCACCGGGGAGCTGTTTTTT. It is translated as CASRSRGTGELFF.

The genes are TRBV29-1 and TRBJ2-7; weak D call: TRBD2 (6 bases). CDR1 and CDR2 (germline): SQVTM, ANQGSEA. V was trimmed by 4 bases and J by 3 bases, leaving 16 bases between them. The CDR3 loop spans 14 amino acids. For the CDR3, the DNA is TGCAGCGTTGTGGGCGCGAGCGGGCTCTACGAGCAGTACTTC. Translated: CSVVGASGLYEQYF.